This paragraph reports one TCR beta chain. Only in-frame clones appear in the TCRdb table, and some are missing; sequencing was by immunoSEQ multiplex PCR. Counted here are over 2 million clones, 90% to 95% occurring once; the ten biggest clones make up 0.1% to 0.15%. V dropped 7 bases and J dropped 1; count of bases not matched to a gene: 12. The germline gives CDR1 SGHRS, CDR2 YFSETQ. The CDR3 consists of 19 residues. This entry is derived from a study of shared clonotypes between healthy human individuals. Splitting the CD4+ cells yielded a CD45RA+ naive subset and a CD45RA-negative memory subset. The rearrangement uses TRBV5-1 and TRBJ2-3; 16 positions match TRBD2. Sequenced input: naive CD4+ T cells sorted from blood. Stated subset: CD45RA+ positively selected. The TCR comes from a man aged 18 to 29 in good health. The CDR3 nucleotides are TGCGCCAGCTCTGACTCGGGACTAGCGGGAGGGCGCCGCACAGATACGCAGTATTTT. Translated, it gives CASSDSGLAGGRRTDTQYF.